This T cell receptor (beta chain) was profiled in a study of CD8+ T cells in alopecia areata. Study overall: Tofacitinib lasted 6 to 18 months, then 6 months off drug. Scoring of treated patients' severity used the percentage of affected scalp area.

Treatment here: oral pan-JAK inhibitor, 5-10 mg twice daily. CDR3 length: 13 residues. After isolation, RNA underwent reverse transcription to generate cDNA as the sequencing template. Generated by immunoSEQ multiplex PCR, the TCRdb table keeps only in-frame clones and is missing some. This table holds 40,000 to 50,000 clones, about three fifths found once. The material sequenced was CD8+ T cells sorted from blood, taken at week 4, from a patient treated with tofacitinib. This clonotype was obtained from a human donor with alopecia areata. The chain recombines TRBV21-1 with TRBJ2-5. TRBV21-1 is recorded as a pseudogene. The DNA for the CDR3 is TGTGCCAGCGGGGGAGTTTTTCCAGAGGCCCAGTACTTC. It translates to CASGGVFPEAQYF.